Below are 27 T cell receptor beta chains sequenced from a single sample in a study of technical replicates of blood from several donors (dated by TCRdb to about 2017). Receptor libraries were prepared by the immunoSEQ multiplex PCR assay. Entries here come from immuneACCESS through TCRdb and include only in-frame sequences with V and J called. Some clones fail to appear in such tables; in the studies checked, an unresolved V gene covers under half of the shortfall, and the cause of the remainder is unknown. This sample has some 85,000 clones in its table, and about 96% of those were observed once. About 0.31% of the sample rests with the top ten. Sequenced material: T cells isolated from PBMCs. The receptor set was obtained from a human donor in good health.

The chain has TRBV7-9 and TRBJ2-7; 10 bases align to TRBD2. The CDR3 has 15 amino acids. Germline V lookup: CDR1 SEHNR, CDR2 FQNEAQ (reference sequence). Unmatched junction bases numbered 3, after V lost 1 base and J lost 3 bases. DNA for the CDR3: TGTGCCAGCAGCTTAGTGTCTAGCGGGAGCTACGAGCAGTACTTC. Translating gives CASSLVSSGSYEQYF.

The V call is TRBV10-3, the J call TRBJ2-7; TRBD2 might be the D (5 bases). The length of the CDR3 is 15 residues. V dropped 3 bases and J dropped 6 bases, with 18 bases sitting between them. The germline CDR1 and CDR2 sequences are ENHRY and SYGVKD. CDR3 protein: CAISDRGSGASEQYF. Here the CDR3 DNA reads TGTGCCATCAGTGATAGAGGGAGTGGAGCGTCCGAGCAGTACTTC.

The chain couples TRBV6-1 to TRBJ2-7, with TRBD1 matching 12 bases. J gave up 7 bases and V 8 bases, and 12 bases lay outside the gene matches. The V gene's germline CDR1 is MNHNS and CDR2 SASEGT. The CDR3 covers 15 residues. CDR3 residues: CASSSYRDRGLEQYF. The CDR3 DNA sequence: TGTGCCAGCTCCTCCTACCGGGACAGGGGGCTGGAGCAGTACTTC.

This clone was found once. The identical CDR3 is also encoded by other nucleotide sequences in the sample. The gene calls are TRBV9 and TRBJ1-1; TRBD1 aligns across 8 bases. CDR3 length: 13 amino acids. Germline CDR1 reads SGDLS; CDR2 reads YYNGEE. V trimming: 2 bases; J trimming: 3 bases; junction bases outside the gene matches: 0. CDR3 sequence reads: CASSVDRDTEAFF. The CDR3 coding sequence is TGTGCCAGCAGCGTGGACAGGGACACTGAAGCTTTCTTT.

The gene calls are TRBV27 and TRBJ1-3; D may be TRBD1 (5 bases). The germline V gene encodes CDR1 MNHEY and CDR2 SMNVEV (reference sequence). Trimming took off 2 bases at V and 4 bases at J, with 12 bases between the two ends. This CDR3 region has 15 residues. The CDR3 protein is CASSLVGGIGNTIYF. The CDR3 DNA reads as TGTGCCAGCAGTTTAGTCGGGGGTATAGGAAACACCATATATTTT.

The chain carries TRBV5-1 and TRBJ2-4; D possibly corresponds to TRBD1 (6 bases). Germline-derived CDR1 and CDR2 are SGHRS and YFSETQ. The CDR3 totals 13 residues. The V end lost 2 bases, the J end lost 7 bases, and 10 bases lay between the germline ends. This chain's CDR3 is CASSLGGDNIQYF. The CDR3 coding sequence is TGCGCCAGCAGCTTAGGGGGAGACAACATTCAGTACTTC.

CDR3 region: CASSKDRSNQPQHF. CDR3 in DNA: TGTGCCAGCAGCAAAGACAGGAGTAATCAGCCCCAGCATTTT. V gene TRBV6-1 combines with J gene TRBJ1-5; weak D call: TRBD1 (6 bases). Germline V gene data show CDR1 as MNHNS and CDR2 as SASEGT. V dropped 6 bases and J dropped 4 bases, with 13 bases sitting between them. This CDR3 spans 14 amino acids.

The J gene is TRBJ1-5, the V gene TRBV10-3; D gene unclear. This CDR3 is 16 amino acids long. V was trimmed by 5 bases and J by 4 bases, leaving 18 bases between them. From germline, CDR1 is ENHRY and CDR2 SYGVKD. The CDR3 loop is CAISSGLDGRNQPQHF. CDR3 sequence (DNA): TGTGCCATCAGTTCTGGTCTAGACGGGAGGAATCAGCCCCAGCATTTT.

This chain joins TRBV4-3 and TRBJ2-3; 8 bases fit TRBD2. CDR3 length: 18 residues. CDR1 and CDR2 from the germline V gene are LGHNA and YSLEER. J lost 4 bases, V lost 0 bases, and 12 bases had no gene match. Here the CDR3 DNA reads TGCGCCAGCAGCCAAGATACCCCGGATAGCGGGATTTCAGATACGCAGTATTTT. Its translation is CASSQDTPDSGISDTQYF.

This rearrangement joins TRBV7-2 to TRBJ1-3; TRBD1 matches at 7 bases. Trimming removed 8 bases from V and 3 bases from J; junction bases left unmatched: 10. Germline V gene lookup returns CDR1 SGHTA and CDR2 FQGNSA. CDR3 size: 15 residues. CDR3 nucleotides: TGTGCCAGCCATGGGAGAGGGGGCGGTGGAAACACCATATATTTT. It codes for CASHGRGGGGNTIYF.

The rearrangement joins TRBV5-6 to TRBJ2-5; the D gene is possibly TRBD1 (6 bases). Germline V gene data show CDR1 as SGHDT and CDR2 as YYEEEE. The CDR3 has 15 amino acids. V was trimmed by 4 bases and J by 3 bases, leaving 16 bases between them. In DNA, the CDR3 is TGTGCCAGCAGCACCCGACAGGATTTTGAAGAGACCCAGTACTTC. Encoded protein: CASSTRQDFEETQYF.

J is TRBJ2-1 and V is TRBV11-3; 8 nucleotides match TRBD2. The CDR3 totals 15 residues. CDR1 is SGHNT, CDR2 YENEEA, per germline. With 5 bases clipped from V and 8 bases from J, the junction kept 11 bases outside the gene matches. The CDR3 bases are TGTGCCAGCAGCCAAGTGGGGACTAGTTTATATGAGCAGTTCTTC. It is translated as CASSQVGTSLYEQFF.

The chain uses TRBV9 and TRBJ2-3; D may be TRBD2 (5 bases). Between the trimmed V and J ends, which lost 3 bases and 6 bases, there was a span of 8 bases. Looked up from germline, CDR1 is SGDLS and CDR2 is YYNGEE. The CDR3 has 12 amino acids. The CDR3 DNA reads as TGTGCCAGCAGCGGGTCGGGGGATACGCAGTATTTT. As protein: CASSGSGDTQYF.

The sample holds one count of this clone. The chain combines TRBV5-6 with TRBJ2-3, with D perhaps matching TRBD2 (6 bases). The CDR3 spans 15 residues. The germline V gene has CDR1 SGHDT and CDR2 YYEEEE. V was shortened by 0 bases and J by 3 bases, with 11 bases between the two germline ends. The CDR3 loop reads CASSLGRVATDTQYF. The CDR3 DNA sequence: TGTGCCAGCAGCTTGGGGAGGGTAGCGACAGATACGCAGTATTTT.

A note on this clone: Its ends do not fully match the called genes, so a read error is possible. The V gene is TRBV27, the J gene TRBJ1-5; no reliable D call. This CDR3 region has 15 residues. Germline V gives CDR1 MNHEY, CDR2 SMNVEV (reference sequence). CDR3 in DNA: TGTGCCAGCAGGCCTACTAGACTTAGCTATCAGCCCCAGCATTTT. This encodes CASRPTRLSYQPQHF.

The chain links TRBV5-8 to TRBJ1-2; possibly TRBD1 for D (5 bases). With 4 bases removed from V and 4 bases from J, the gap between germline ends came to 17 bases. The CDR3 sequence is 15 residues long. Germline V gene sequence: CDR1 SGHTS, CDR2 YDEGEE. The CDR3 here is CASSTPPREFYGYTF. The DNA of the CDR3 is TGTGCCAGCAGCACTCCGCCCAGGGAATTCTATGGCTACACCTTC.

This chain uses TRBV7-3 with TRBJ2-3; possibly TRBD1 for D (6 bases). Trimming cost V 5 bases and J 4 bases, with 7 bases left between them. Germline lookup yields CDR1 SGHTA and CDR2 FQGTGA. The CDR3 has 12 amino acids. CDR3 coding DNA: TGTGCCAGCAGCCCAGGGGCAGATACGCAGTATTTT. Translated: CASSPGADTQYF.

The chain couples TRBV7-9 to TRBJ2-1; TRBD2 aligns across 9 bases. Trimming removed 5 bases from V and 2 bases from J; junction bases left unmatched: 4. The germline V gene has CDR1 SEHNR and CDR2 FQNEAQ (reference sequence). The CDR3 is made up of 15 amino acids. The CDR3 sequence is CASSQTSGTYNEQFF. DNA for the CDR3: TGTGCCAGCAGCCAGACTAGCGGAACCTACAATGAGCAGTTCTTC.

The V and J genes are TRBV9 and TRBJ2-2; 10 bases match TRBD1. J was trimmed by 0 bases and V by 3 bases; bases with no gene match: 2. Germline V gene sequence: CDR1 SGDLS, CDR2 YYNGEE. This CDR3 has 16 residues. CDR3 loop: CASSAGTGANTGELFF. The CDR3 DNA sequence: TGTGCCAGCAGCGCAGGGACAGGGGCGAACACCGGGGAGCTGTTTTTT.

V gene TRBV16 combines with J gene TRBJ2-1; 13 positions match TRBD2. Germline CDR1 reads KGHSY; CDR2 reads FQNENV. V trimming: 3 bases; J trimming: 9 bases; junction bases outside the gene matches: 8. The CDR3 covers 16 residues. CDR3 loop: CASSHGGLAGVGEQFF. In DNA, the CDR3 is TGTGCCAGCAGCCATGGAGGACTAGCGGGAGTCGGTGAGCAGTTCTTC.

V gene TRBV29-1 combines with J gene TRBJ1-1, with unresolved D. The length of the CDR3 is 12 residues. Germline CDR1 reads SQVTM; CDR2 reads ANQGSEA. V was trimmed by 5 bases and J by 1 base, leaving 8 bases between them. The CDR3 sequence is CSVLLQNTEAFF. The CDR3 DNA follows: TGCAGCGTTCTTTTACAGAACACTGAAGCTTTCTTT.

The chain carries TRBV30 and TRBJ1-2; TRBD1 is a possible D gene (5 bases). Germline V gene data show CDR1 as GTSNPN and CDR2 as SVGIG (reference sequence). CDR3 length equals 11 residues. V dropped 8 bases and J dropped 7 bases, with 14 bases sitting between them. CDR3 protein: CAQEGVFGYTF. The CDR3, as DNA: TGTGCCCAAGAAGGGGTTTTTGGCTACACCTTC.

The chain links TRBV5-6 to TRBJ2-2; 7 bases are shared with TRBD2. Trimming cost V 4 bases and J 0 bases; bases outside gene matches: 0. The germline V gene encodes CDR1 SGHDT and CDR2 YYEEEE. CDR3 length: 14 residues. The CDR3 sequence is CASSLAANTGELFF. In DNA form, the CDR3 reads TGTGCCAGCAGCCTAGCGGCGAACACCGGGGAGCTGTTTTTT.

The gene calls are TRBV6-1 and TRBJ2-2; 10 nucleotides align to TRBD2. The V gene's germline CDR1 is MNHNS and CDR2 SASEGT. The CDR3 is 16 residues long. The junction had 8 bases not matched to a gene; V was cut back by 3 bases and J by 7 bases. This chain's CDR3 is CASSDGLAGVGGELFF. The CDR3 DNA reads as TGTGCCAGCAGTGACGGGCTAGCGGGAGTGGGCGGGGAGCTGTTTTTT.

CDR3 amino acids: CASSLGGVGQPQHF. CDR3 sequence (DNA): TGTGCCAGCAGCCTTGGGGGGGTGGGTCAGCCCCAGCATTTT. The chain links TRBV7-9 to TRBJ1-5, with a weak D call TRBD1 (5 bases). The V end was cut by 5 bases, the J end by 6 bases, with 14 bases between. This CDR3 has 14 residues. Germline loops: CDR1 SEHNR, CDR2 FQNEAQ (reference sequence).

This chain uses TRBV7-2 with TRBJ1-5; D is unclear. The CDR3 loop spans 12 amino acids. CDR1 and CDR2 from the germline V gene are SGHTA and FQGNSA. Trimming removed 2 bases from V and 9 bases from J, with 8 bases in between. The CDR3 DNA sequence: TGTGCCAGCAGCTTATTTTCGGGGCCCCAGCATTTT. Amino acids: CASSLFSGPQHF.

This clone was detected only once. J is TRBJ2-7 and V is TRBV7-3, with 9 bases fitting TRBD2. Germline V lookup: CDR1 SGHTA, CDR2 FQGTGA. With V trimmed by 5 bases and J by 6 bases, 17 bases remained unmatched. The CDR3 extends over 17 amino acids. CDR3 protein: CASSPILGSGRHSEQYF. DNA for the CDR3: TGTGCCAGCAGCCCTATCCTTGGTAGCGGGAGACATAGCGAGCAGTACTTC. Full variable domain (remainder filled in from reference TRBV7-3 and TRBJ2-7): GAGVSQTPSNKVTEKGKYVELRCDPISGHTALYWYRQSLGQGPEFLIYFQGTGAADDSGLPNDRFFAVRPEGSVSTLKIQRTERGDSAVYLCASSPILGSGRHSEQYFGPGTRLTVT.